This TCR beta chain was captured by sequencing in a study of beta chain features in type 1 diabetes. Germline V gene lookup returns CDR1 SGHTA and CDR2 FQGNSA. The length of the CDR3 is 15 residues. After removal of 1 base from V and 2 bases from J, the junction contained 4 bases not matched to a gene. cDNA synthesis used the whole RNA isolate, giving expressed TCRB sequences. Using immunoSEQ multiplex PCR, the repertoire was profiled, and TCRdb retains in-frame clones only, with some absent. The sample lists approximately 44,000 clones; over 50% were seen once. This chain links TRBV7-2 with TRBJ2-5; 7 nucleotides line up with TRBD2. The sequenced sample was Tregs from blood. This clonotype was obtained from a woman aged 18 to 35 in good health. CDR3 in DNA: TGTGCCAGCAGCTTAGAGGGAGGGTTGCAAGAGACCCAGTACTTC. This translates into CASSLEGGLQETQYF. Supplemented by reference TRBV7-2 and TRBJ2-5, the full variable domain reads GAGVSQSPSNKVTEKGKDVELRCDPISGHTALYWYRQSLGQGLEFLIYFQGNSAPDKSGLPSDRFSAERTGGSVSTLTIQRTQQEDSAVYLCASSLEGGLQETQYFGPGTRLLVL.